What follows are 24 T cell receptor beta chains derived from one specimen sequenced in a study of T cell repertoires in cytomegalovirus infection. Their recognized antigens are unknown. TCRdb called the reads again in MiXCR, with one record for every CDR3 protein. The sample gives about 900,000 distinct CDR3 sequences, roughly a third of which show up once; around an eighth is in the top ten. The sequences come from cultured CD8+ T cells from PBMCs, collected from culture after CMV antigen stimulation. The receptors originated from a human donor in good health (CMV status not recorded). Some clones in this sample may be carry-over from other donors' samples.

This clonotype is a singleton in its sample. The rearrangement links TRBV10-2 to TRBJ1-6; 7 nucleotides line up with TRBD1. The CDR3 length is 14 residues. The germline V gene encodes CDR1 WSHSY and CDR2 SAAADI. The V and J ends lost 4 bases and 8 bases, in that order; junction bases with no gene match: 5. CDR3 protein: CASSGRDSYSPLHF. The CDR3 DNA sequence: TGCGCCAGCAGTGGCCGGGACAGTTATTCACCCCTCCACTTT.

The J gene is TRBJ2-2, the V gene TRBV5-1; D might be TRBD1 (6 bases). Germline V gene lookup returns CDR1 SGHRS and CDR2 YFSETQ. This CDR3 has 17 amino acids. V was trimmed by 4 bases and J by 4 bases, leaving 20 bases between them. CDR3 in amino acids: CASSPAIVQGSTGELFF. For the CDR3, the DNA is TGCGCCAGCAGCCCCGCTATTGTACAGGGATCCACCGGGGAGCTGTTTTTT.

CDR3 protein: CASSLNSGRNEQFF. As DNA, the CDR3 is TGCGCCAGCAGCTTGAATTCAGGGCGCAATGAGCAGTTCTTC. The chain has TRBV5-1 and TRBJ2-1; tentative D call: TRBD1 (5 bases). Trimming left V 1 base short and J 6 bases short, with 11 bases between. The CDR3 length is 14 residues. Germline V gene sequence: CDR1 SGHRS, CDR2 YFSETQ. The entire variable domain, with the rest obtained from reference TRBV5-1 and TRBJ2-1, is as follows: KAGVTQTPRYLIKTRGQQVTLSCSPISGHRSVSWYQQTPGQGLQFLFEYFSETQRNKGNFPGRFSGRQFSNSRSEMNVSTLELGDSALYLCASSLNSGRNEQFFGPGTRLTVL.

This chain links TRBV27 with TRBJ1-1; D perhaps matches TRBD1 (5 bases). The CDR3 has 15 residues. Per germline, CDR1 MNHEY and CDR2 SMNVEV (reference sequence). V gave up 2 bases and J gave up 1 base, with 11 bases separating them. CDR3 in DNA: TGTGCCAGCAGTTTAAGCGGGGCTCCGAACACTGAAGCTTTCTTT. This encodes CASSLSGAPNTEAFF.

This clonotype occurred many times. The chain employs TRBV10-3 and TRBJ2-1; D ambiguous. The germline gives CDR1 ENHRY, CDR2 SYGVKD. Trimming took off 4 bases at V and 6 bases at J, with 10 bases between the two ends. The CDR3 spans 13 residues. Here the CDR3 DNA reads TGTGCCATCAGTGTTCAAAGAGGCAATGAGCAGTTCTTC. Translation gives CAISVQRGNEQFF.

There are a few counts of this clonotype. One end of the junction fails to match germline, which may point to a read error. The chain joins TRBV15 to TRBJ1-4; tentative D call: TRBD1 (5 bases). The germline V gene encodes CDR1 LNHNV and CDR2 YYDKDF (reference sequence). The CDR3 has 15 residues. The CDR3 nucleotides are TGTGCCACCAGCGGAGACAGAGGTTCTAATGAAAAACTGTTTTTT. It codes for CATSGDRGSNEKLFF.

This clonotype has just a few counts. The J gene is TRBJ1-1, the V gene TRBV7-2, with a possible D match to TRBD1 (6 bases). CDR1 and CDR2 (germline): SGHTA, FQGNSA. The CDR3 has 14 amino acids. Trimming removed 5 bases at V and 1 base at J, with 11 bases between. The CDR3 reads CASSRSRGNTEAFF. CDR3 bases: TGTGCCAGCAGCAGGAGCAGGGGGAACACTGAAGCTTTCTTT.

This clonotype was seen only a few times. The rearrangement joins TRBV24-1 to TRBJ2-3; 7 nucleotides align to TRBD2. Germline-derived CDR1 and CDR2 are KGHDR and SFDVKD. J lost 3 bases, V lost 4 bases, and 9 bases had no gene match. The CDR3 runs 16 residues. The CDR3 nucleotides read TGTGCCACCAGTGACTACAAGAGAGCGGGGACAGATACGCAGTATTTT. It encodes CATSDYKRAGTDTQYF.

This clonotype was seen a few times. J is TRBJ2-2 and V is TRBV3-1; D is unresolved. This CDR3 is built from 17 residues. V lost 0 bases to trimming and J lost 3 bases, with 14 bases between them. The germline CDR1 and CDR2 sequences are LGHDT and YNNKEL (reference sequence). For the CDR3, the DNA is TGTGCCAGCAGCCAAGATTTAAGGGAACGGTACACCGGGGAGCTGTTTTTT. Translation: CASSQDLRERYTGELFF.

This clonotype has more than one count but fewer than ten. The chain couples TRBV6-2 or TRBV6-3 to TRBJ2-7; no clear D gene. This CDR3 has 13 amino acids. V gave up 2 bases and J gave up 5 bases, with 10 bases separating them. Germline-derived CDR1 and CDR2 are MNHEY and SVGEGT. The CDR3: CASSYAQLDEQYV. CDR3 nucleotide sequence: TGTGCCAGCAGTTACGCACAGTTAGACGAGCAGTACGTC.

The chain recombines TRBV13 with TRBJ2-7; D is possibly TRBD1 (6 bases). Trimming shortened V by 5 bases and J by 6 bases, and 17 bases separated the two germline ends. The germline V gene encodes CDR1 PRHDT and CDR2 FYEKMQ (reference sequence). The CDR3 runs to 14 residues. The CDR3, as DNA: TGTGCCAGCAGCCCACGGACAGCCTCCGCCGAGCAGTACTTC. Translating it yields CASSPRTASAEQYF.

This clonotype was observed many times. The chain employs TRBV2 and TRBJ2-7; D is unresolved. The germline V and J ends were trimmed by 2 bases and 7 bases, with 18 bases remaining between them. This CDR3 comprises 15 residues. Germline V gene sequence: CDR1 SNHLY, CDR2 FYNNEI. CDR3 sequence: CASSETRQPANEQYV. The CDR3 DNA sequence: TGTGCCAGCAGTGAAACAAGGCAACCGGCGAATGAGCAGTACGTC.

This clonotype was counted only a few times. This chain connects TRBV7-9 to TRBJ2-7; D is perhaps TRBD1 (5 bases). Trimming shortened V by 5 bases and J by 4 bases, and 15 bases separated the two germline ends. The CDR3 has 14 amino acids. Looked up from germline, CDR1 is SEHNR and CDR2 is FQNEAQ (reference sequence). CDR3 DNA sequence: TGTGCCAGCAGCCGACCCGGACAAGGATACGAGCAGTACTTC. This gives the protein CASSRPGQGYEQYF. Variable domain in full (rest from reference TRBV7-9 and TRBJ2-7): DTGVSQNPRHKITKRGQNVTFRCDPISEHNRLYWYRQTLGQGPEFLTYFQNEAQLEKSRLLSDRFSAERPKGSFSTLEIQRTEQGDSAMYLCASSRPGQGYEQYFGPGTRLTVT.

The chain couples TRBV20-1 to TRBJ1-3; 9 bases match TRBD1. CDR3 length equals 19 residues. The J segment lost 5 bases and the V segment lost 1 base, leaving 18 bases of the junction unmatched. Germline-derived CDR1 and CDR2 are DFQATT and SNEGSKA (reference sequence). The CDR3 DNA reads as TGCAGTGCTAGAGCCTATTCCCTATGGGACAGGGAGGAGAGAAACACCATATATTTT. Its translation: CSARAYSLWDREERNTIYF.

This chain uses TRBV7-9 with TRBJ1-1; tentative D call: TRBD1 (5 bases). Germline V gene sequence: CDR1 SEHNR, CDR2 FQNEAQ (reference sequence). There are 13 residues in the CDR3. The V end lost 11 bases, the J end lost 1 base, and 14 bases lay between the germline ends. CDR3 DNA sequence: TGTGCCGTCCTTCCGGGGGGGAACACTGAAGCTTTCTTT. Translated: CAVLPGGNTEAFF.

This clonotype was seen a handful of times. The J gene is TRBJ2-4, the V gene TRBV27; D is possibly TRBD2 (6 bases). V gave up 5 bases and J gave up 0 bases, with 17 bases separating them. This CDR3 spans 17 amino acids. Germline-derived CDR1 and CDR2 are MNHEY and SMNVEV (reference sequence). CDR3 sequence: CASSPPGRKIAKNIQYF. The CDR3 DNA sequence: TGTGCCAGCAGTCCCCCCGGGAGAAAAATAGCCAAAAACATTCAGTACTTC.

The CDR3 DNA reads TGTGCCAGCAGTTCTCCCATTACAGGGGGCGCATATTCACCCCTCCACTTT. This sequence encodes CASSSPITGGAYSPLHF. The V call is TRBV27, the J call TRBJ1-6; 9 bases line up with TRBD1. The CDR3 loop spans 17 amino acids. The V segment lost 4 bases and the J segment 8 bases; nucleotides outside the gene matches: 12. Looked up from germline, CDR1 is MNHEY and CDR2 is SMNVEV (reference sequence).

This clonotype has a handful of counts. The CDR3 is CASSDPTTGYTF. The CDR3 nucleotides read TGTGCCAGCAGTGACCCTACCACCGGCTACACCTTC. V is TRBV12-3 or TRBV12-4 and J is TRBJ1-2; no firm D call. The V gene lost 5 bases and the J gene lost 8 bases, with 12 bases spanning the gap. The CDR3 contains 12 residues.

CDR3 in DNA: TGTGCCAGCAGCATGACAGGGCGGTTTGGTGAAAAACTGTTTTTT. Amino acids: CASSMTGRFGEKLFF. This chain joins TRBV14 and TRBJ1-4; TRBD1 aligns across 7 bases. The CDR3 is 15 residues long. Germline-derived CDR1 and CDR2 are SGHDN and FVKESK. The junction had 10 bases not matched to a gene; V was cut back by 5 bases and J by 7 bases.

The chain uses TRBV2 and TRBJ2-1; 7 bases align to TRBD2. There are 14 residues in the CDR3. Germline CDR1 is SNHLY and CDR2 is FYNNEI. V trimming: 6 bases; J trimming: 4 bases; junction bases outside the gene matches: 6. The CDR3 reads CASSARGEYNEQFF. CDR3 in DNA: TGTGCCAGCAGCGCCCGGGGGGAATACAATGAGCAGTTCTTC.

This chain uses TRBV15 with TRBJ2-7, with unresolved D. The germline CDR1 and CDR2 sequences are LNHNV and YYDKDF (reference sequence). V was cut by 4 bases and J by 2 bases, with 3 bases left in between. The CDR3 loop spans 11 amino acids. CDR3 in DNA: TGTGCCACCAGCACGGCCTACGAGCAGTACTTC. It encodes CATSTAYEQYF.

The chain is built from TRBV7-9 and TRBJ2-7; D gene unclear. The CDR3 contains 14 residues. Trimming pared 1 base from V and 3 bases from J, leaving 10 bases between. Germline-derived CDR1 and CDR2 are SEHNR and FQNEAQ (reference sequence). Here the CDR3 DNA reads TGTGCCAGCAGCTTAGTGGGCAGAGACTACGAGCAGTACGTC. Encoded protein: CASSLVGRDYEQYV.

This clonotype was seen a few times. The V call is TRBV5-6, the J call TRBJ2-1; weak D call: TRBD2 (6 bases). This CDR3 has 15 amino acids. V was cut by 4 bases and J by 0 bases, with 11 bases left in between. CDR1 and CDR2 from the germline V gene are SGHDT and YYEEEE. The CDR3 DNA sequence: TGTGCCAGCAGCCTCAGGAGGGACTCCTACAATGAGCAGTTCTTC. This gives the protein CASSLRRDSYNEQFF.

This clonotype was picked up one time. The CDR3 DNA reads TGTGCCACCAGCGAATTAGTGCTAGCGGGGGGCCTCGACCAAGAGACCCAGTACTTC. Its protein product is CATSELVLAGGLDQETQYF. The chain combines TRBV15 with TRBJ2-5, with 11 bases that match TRBD2. The CDR3 is made up of 19 amino acids. Per the germline V gene, CDR1 is LNHNV and CDR2 is YYDKDF (reference sequence). Germline trimming cut 5 bases from V and 0 bases from J; bases unmatched to any gene: 14.